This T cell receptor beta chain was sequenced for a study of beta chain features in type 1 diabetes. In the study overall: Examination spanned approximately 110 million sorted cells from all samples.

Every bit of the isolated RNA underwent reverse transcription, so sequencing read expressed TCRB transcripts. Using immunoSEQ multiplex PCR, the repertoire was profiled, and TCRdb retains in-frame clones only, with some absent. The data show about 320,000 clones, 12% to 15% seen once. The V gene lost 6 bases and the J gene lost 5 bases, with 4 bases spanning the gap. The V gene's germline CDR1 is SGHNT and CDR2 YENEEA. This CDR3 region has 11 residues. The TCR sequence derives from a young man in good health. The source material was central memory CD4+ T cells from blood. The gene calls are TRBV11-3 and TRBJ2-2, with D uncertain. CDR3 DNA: TGTGCCAGCAGTAATACCGGGGAGCTGTTTTTT. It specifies CASSNTGELFF. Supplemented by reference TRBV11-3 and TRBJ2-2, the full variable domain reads EAGVVQSPRYKIIEKKQPVAFWCNPISGHNTLYWYLQNLGQGPELLIRYENEEAVDDSQLPKDRFSAERLKGVDSTLKIQPAELGDSAVYLCASSNTGELFFGEGSRLTVL.